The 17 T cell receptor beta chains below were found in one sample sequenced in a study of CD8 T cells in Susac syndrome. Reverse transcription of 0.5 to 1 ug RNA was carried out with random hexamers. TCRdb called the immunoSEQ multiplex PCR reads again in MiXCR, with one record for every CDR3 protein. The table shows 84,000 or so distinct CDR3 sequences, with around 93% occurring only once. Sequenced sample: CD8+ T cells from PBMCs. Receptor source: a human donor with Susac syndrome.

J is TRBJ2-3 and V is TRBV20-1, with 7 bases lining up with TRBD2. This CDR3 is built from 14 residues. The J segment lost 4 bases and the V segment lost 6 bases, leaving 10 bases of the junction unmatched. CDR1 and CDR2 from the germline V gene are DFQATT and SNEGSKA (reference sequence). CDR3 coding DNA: TGCAGTGCACCTCTGGCGGGAGTTGCAGATACGCAGTATTTT. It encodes CSAPLAGVADTQYF.

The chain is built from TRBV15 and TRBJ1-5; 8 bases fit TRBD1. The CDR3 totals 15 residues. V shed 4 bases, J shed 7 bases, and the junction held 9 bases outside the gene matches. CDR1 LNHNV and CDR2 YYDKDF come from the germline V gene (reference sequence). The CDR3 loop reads CATSTQDRAFQPQHF. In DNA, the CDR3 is TGTGCCACCAGCACCCAGGACAGGGCGTTCCAGCCCCAGCATTTT.

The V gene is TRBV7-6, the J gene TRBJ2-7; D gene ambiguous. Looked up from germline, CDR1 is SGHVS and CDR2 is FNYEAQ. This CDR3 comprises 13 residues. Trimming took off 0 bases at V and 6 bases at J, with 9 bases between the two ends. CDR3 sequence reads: CASSLAEWGEQYF. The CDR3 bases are TGTGCCAGCAGCTTAGCCGAGTGGGGCGAGCAGTACTTC.

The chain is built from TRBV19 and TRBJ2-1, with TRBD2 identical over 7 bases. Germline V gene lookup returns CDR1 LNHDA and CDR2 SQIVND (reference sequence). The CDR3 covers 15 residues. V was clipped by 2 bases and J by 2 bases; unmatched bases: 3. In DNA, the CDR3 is TGTGCCAGTAGTATAAGTCTAGCGGCCTACAATGAGCAGTTCTTC. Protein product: CASSISLAAYNEQFF.

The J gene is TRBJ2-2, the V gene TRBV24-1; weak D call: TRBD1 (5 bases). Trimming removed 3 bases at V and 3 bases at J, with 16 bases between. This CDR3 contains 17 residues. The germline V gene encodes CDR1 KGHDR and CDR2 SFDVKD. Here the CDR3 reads CATSDATQGDYTGELFF. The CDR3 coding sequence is TGTGCCACCAGTGATGCCACGCAGGGTGATTACACCGGGGAGCTGTTTTTT.

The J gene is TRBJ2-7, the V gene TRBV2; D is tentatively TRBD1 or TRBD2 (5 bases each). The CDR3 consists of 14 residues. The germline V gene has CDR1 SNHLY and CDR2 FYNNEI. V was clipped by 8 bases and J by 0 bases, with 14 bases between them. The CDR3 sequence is CASSRDPSSYEQYF. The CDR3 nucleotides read TGTGCCAGCTCCCGGGACCCGAGCTCCTACGAGCAGTACTTC.

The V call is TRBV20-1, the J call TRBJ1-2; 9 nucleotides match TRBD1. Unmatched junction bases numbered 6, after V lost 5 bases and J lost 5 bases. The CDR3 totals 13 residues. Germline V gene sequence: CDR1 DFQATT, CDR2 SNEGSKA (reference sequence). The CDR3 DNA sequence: TGCAGTGCTGAAGTTGGGACAGGGTATGGCTACACCTTC. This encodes CSAEVGTGYGYTF.

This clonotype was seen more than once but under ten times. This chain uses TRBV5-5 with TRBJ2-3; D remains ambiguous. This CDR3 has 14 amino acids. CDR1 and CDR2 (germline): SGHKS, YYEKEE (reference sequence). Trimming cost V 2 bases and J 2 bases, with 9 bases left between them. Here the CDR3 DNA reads TGTGCCAGCAGCTTCCTGGATCTCACAGATACGCAGTATTTT. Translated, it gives CASSFLDLTDTQYF.

CDR3 in amino acids: CSVEMGGPYGYTF. CDR3 bases: TGCAGCGTTGAGATGGGAGGGCCCTATGGCTACACCTTC. The V and J genes are TRBV29-1 and TRBJ1-2, with D uncertain. Trimming stripped 3 bases from V and 4 bases from J, with 12 bases between. Germline loops: CDR1 SQVTM, CDR2 ANQGSEA. The CDR3 is 13 residues long.

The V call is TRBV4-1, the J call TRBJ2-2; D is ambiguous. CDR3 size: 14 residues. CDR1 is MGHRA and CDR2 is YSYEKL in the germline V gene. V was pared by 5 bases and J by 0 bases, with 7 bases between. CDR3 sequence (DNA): TGCGCCAGCAGCTGGGTTTCGAACACCGGGGAGCTGTTTTTT. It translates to CASSWVSNTGELFF.

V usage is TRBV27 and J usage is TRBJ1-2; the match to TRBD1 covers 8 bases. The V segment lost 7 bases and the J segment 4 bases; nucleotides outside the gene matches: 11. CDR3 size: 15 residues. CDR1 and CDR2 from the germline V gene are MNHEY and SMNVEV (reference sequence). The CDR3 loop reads CASIGRTGSGYGYTF. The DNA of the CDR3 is TGTGCCAGCATAGGTCGGACAGGGAGTGGCTATGGCTACACCTTC.

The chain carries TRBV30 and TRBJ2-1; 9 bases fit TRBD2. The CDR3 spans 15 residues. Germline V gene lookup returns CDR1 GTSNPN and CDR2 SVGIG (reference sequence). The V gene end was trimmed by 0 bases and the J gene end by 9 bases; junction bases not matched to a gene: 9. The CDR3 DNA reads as TGTGCCTGGAGTGTAGGAGCGGGAGGAACGGCTGAGCAGTTCTTC. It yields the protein CAWSVGAGGTAEQFF.

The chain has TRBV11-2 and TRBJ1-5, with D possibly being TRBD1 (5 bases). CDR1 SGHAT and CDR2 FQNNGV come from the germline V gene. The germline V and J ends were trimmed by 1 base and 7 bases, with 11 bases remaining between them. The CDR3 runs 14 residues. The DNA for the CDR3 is TGTGCCAGCAGCTTAGGGTCGGGGGTCCAGCCCCAGCATTTT. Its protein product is CASSLGSGVQPQHF.

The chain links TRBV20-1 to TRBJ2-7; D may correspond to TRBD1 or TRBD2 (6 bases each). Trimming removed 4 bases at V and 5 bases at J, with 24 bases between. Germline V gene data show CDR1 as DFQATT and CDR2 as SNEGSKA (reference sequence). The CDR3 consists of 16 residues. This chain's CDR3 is CSANRPWEPEGDEQYF. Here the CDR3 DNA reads TGCAGTGCTAACCGTCCCTGGGAGCCGGAGGGGGACGAGCAGTACTTC.

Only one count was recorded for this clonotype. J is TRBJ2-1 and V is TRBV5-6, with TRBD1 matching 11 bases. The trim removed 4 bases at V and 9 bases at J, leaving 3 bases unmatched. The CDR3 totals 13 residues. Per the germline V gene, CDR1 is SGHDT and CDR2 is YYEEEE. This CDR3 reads CASSDGTGGEQFF. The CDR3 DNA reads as TGTGCCAGCAGCGACGGGACAGGGGGTGAGCAGTTCTTC.

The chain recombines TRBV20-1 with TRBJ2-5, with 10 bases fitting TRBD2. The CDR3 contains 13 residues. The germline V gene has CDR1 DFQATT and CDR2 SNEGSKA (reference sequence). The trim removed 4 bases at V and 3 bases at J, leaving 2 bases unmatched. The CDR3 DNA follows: TGCAGTGCTAAAGCGGGAGGGGAAGAGACCCAGTACTTC. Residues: CSAKAGGEETQYF.

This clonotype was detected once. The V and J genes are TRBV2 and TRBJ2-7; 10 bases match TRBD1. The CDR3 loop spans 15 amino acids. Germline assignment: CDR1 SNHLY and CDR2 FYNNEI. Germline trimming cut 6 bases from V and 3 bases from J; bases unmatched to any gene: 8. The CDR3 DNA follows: TGTGCCAGCAGCTCCGGGACAGGGGTCTACTACGAGCAGTACTTC. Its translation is CASSSGTGVYYEQYF.